The rows below give T cell receptor beta chains drawn from one sample of a study of shared clonotypes between healthy human individuals. The data were produced by immunoSEQ multiplex PCR, yet TCRdb's version contains in-frame clones alone and is incomplete. Here the sample spans approximately 2,300,000 clones, just under 95% being singletons. The sample taken for sequencing was naive CD4+ T cells from PBMCs. These receptors were obtained from a man between 18 and 35 years old in good health. Some clones in this sample may be carry-over from other donors' samples. Both conserved end residues are part of each CDR3. Each record gives: V gene, CDR3 protein.

TRBV9,CASSTRTSGSSSYNEQFF
TRBV5-4,CASSLDWLAGITDTQYF
TRBV5-4,CASSLVGGGPGGELFF
TRBV7-8,CASSLVGSRYGYTF
TRBV27,CASSFTRGFSYEQYF
TRBV6-1,CASRDRGRGYF
TRBV6-6,CASSDTGTGEGKLFF
TRBV5-1,CASSLVTGAGGNTIYF
TRBV5-1,CASSLTGVSGNEQFF
TRBV5-1,CASSRTGIDTQYF
TRBV4-2,CASSQDLGVSTDTQYF
TRBV19,CASSIGYRDFQPQHF
TRBV28,CASSGAVYNEQFF
TRBV28,CASSSPGTAANYGYTF
TRBV5-1,CASSLGGRIRTDTQYF
TRBV5-1,CASKQTATYEQYF
TRBV5-1,CASSLREGPFLRFF
TRBV5-1,CASSLDRGRAFF
TRBV7-6,CASSSTDRALHEQYF
TRBV28,CASSSPASGSYEQYF
TRBV7-2,CASSLTGSLTEAFF
TRBV5-4,CASSNLTGGSYNEQFF
TRBV28,CASSFYRSGANVLTF
TRBV7-3,CASSAQGTIEKLFF
TRBV2,CASSKKQDSNQPQHF
TRBV7-3,CASSLTSVPGAGELFF
TRBV5-8,CASCRWGSEKLFF
TRBV6-6,CASSLDLGREKLFF
TRBV4-1,CASSQETSGRGTGELFF
TRBV11-2,CASSLNWREETQYF
TRBV5-5,CASSLRGSAEAFF
TRBV30,CAWSAYLEAFF
TRBV28,CASSPGRESYGYTF
TRBV27,CASSSGLAGGSFETQYF
TRBV28,CASSTPGRNTIYF
TRBV6-6,CASRGALAGTEAFF
TRBV6-1,CASSTQGAGTEAFF
TRBV5-1,CASSSAPAGGVGELFF
TRBV28,CASSLVRRAYQPQHF
TRBV27,CASSLIGVISYEQYF
TRBV7-9,CASSFPAGLGTEAFF
TRBV5-4,CASSLAAGSYNTQYF
TRBV5-6,CASTRRGGFSGGYTF
TRBV9,CASSVAPQAANEKLFF
TRBV29-1,CSVPLGVTDTQYF
TRBV28,CASSFGHPGETQYF
TRBV5-8,CASSIRQGLGNTIYF
TRBV6-5,CASSRPGVALLFF
TRBV12-5,CASGLVPGVAFF
TRBV7-9,CASSLTTTTGSRETQYF
TRBV25-1,CASLATYQETQYF
TRBV6-1,CASSYGQGVTYEQYF